The clone carrying this T cell receptor beta chain was detected ten times or more. The V and J ends lost 1 base and 5 bases respectively, with 20 bases between them. CDR1 and CDR2 from the germline V gene are MNHNS and SASEGT. The CDR3 covers 17 residues. One entry per CDR3 protein, called by TCRdb with MiXCR from the PCR reads. Among approximately 18,000 distinct CDR3 sequences listed, nearly 45% were seen once. This sample was taken from a study of tumor-infiltrating lymphocytes in oesophageal squamous cell carcinoma. The chain recombines TRBV6-1 with TRBJ2-5; perhaps D is TRBD1 or TRBD2 (5 bases each). The TCR comes from a male donor with esophageal squamous cell carcinoma. The specimen was esophageal tumor tissue. Here the CDR3 reads CASSEEFLLEGRETQYF. DNA for the CDR3: TGTGCCAGCAGTGAAGAATTTCTTCTCGAGGGGCGGGAGACCCAGTACTTC.